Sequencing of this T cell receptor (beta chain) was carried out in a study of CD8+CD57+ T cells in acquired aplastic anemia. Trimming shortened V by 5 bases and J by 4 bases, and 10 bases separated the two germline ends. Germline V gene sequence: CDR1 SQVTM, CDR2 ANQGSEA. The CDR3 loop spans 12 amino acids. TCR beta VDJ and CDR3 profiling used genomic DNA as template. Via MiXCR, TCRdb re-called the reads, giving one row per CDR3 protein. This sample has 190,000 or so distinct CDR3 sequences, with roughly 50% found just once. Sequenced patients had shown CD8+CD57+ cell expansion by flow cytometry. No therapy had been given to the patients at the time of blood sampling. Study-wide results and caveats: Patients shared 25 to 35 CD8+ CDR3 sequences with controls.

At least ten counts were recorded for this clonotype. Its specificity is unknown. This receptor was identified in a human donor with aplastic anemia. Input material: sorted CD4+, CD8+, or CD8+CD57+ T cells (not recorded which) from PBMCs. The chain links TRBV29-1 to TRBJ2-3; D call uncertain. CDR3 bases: TGCAGCGTTCACAAGCCCGCAGATACGCAGTATTTT. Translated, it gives CSVHKPADTQYF.